This T cell receptor (beta chain) is drawn from a study of T cells in Graves' hyperthyroidism and ophthalmopathy (dated by TCRdb to between 2017 and 2020). Background on the whole study: Peripheral blood was sampled at the time of initial diagnosis, prior to any treatment. A discovery cohort of around 100 patients, about 40 with Graves' ophthalmopathy and approximately 55 with stable Graves' hyperthyroidism, was used to find distinguishing TCR V-J signatures. Prospective prediction of ophthalmopathy was tested in an independent validation cohort consisting of fewer than 20 hyperthyroidism patients and approximately 16 patients who later progressed to ophthalmopathy. The roughly 100 discovery patients were randomly split 7:3 into training and test sets. In more than 5 Graves' hyperthyroidism patients, the study also compared T-cell repertoires from thyroid tissue with T-cell repertoires from blood. Following sampling, methimazole starting at 30 mg daily was given to hyperthyroidism patients, and high-dose intravenous methylprednisolone was given to ophthalmopathy patients. The paper describes TCR Vbeta CDR3 sequencing of 130 to 150 peripheral blood samples, made up of approximately 40 ophthalmopathy patients, 70 to 75 hyperthyroidism patients and 17 progressor patients.

The paper's findings and limits, for the study overall: No statistical method was used to set the sample size in advance, and investigators knew the group allocation. A 13 V-J signature model separated ophthalmopathy from stable hyperthyroidism, with about 90% sensitivity and roughly 81% specificity in cross-validation and 80%/75% in testing. Most expanded thyroid clonotypes (frequency above 0.001) were also detected in blood, a finding suggesting that blood repertoires may reflect thyroid immune responses. In validation, progression to ophthalmopathy was predicted by the model with roughly 71% sensitivity and around 76% specificity, a median of approximately 6.5 months before onset.

TCR beta CDR3 regions were amplified from RNA transcripts. For the first round of RT-PCR on the TCR CDR3, the HTBI primer set was used together with the Qiagen OneStep RT-PCR kit. A second multiplex PCR round built the libraries, followed by size selection and purification. Libraries were sequenced paired-end with 100 bp reads on an Illumina HiSeq2000. In the source study's methods: SOAPnuke was used to process the raw data, with reads discarded if the reads contained adapters or uncalled bases, had a mean Phred below 15, or lacked an exact constant-primer or identifier match. COPE v1.2.5 was used to merge the high-quality paired reads, and each unique nucleotide sequence was defined as a clonotype. MiTCR v1.1 was used to align the clonotypes against IMGT TRBV, TRBD and TRBJ reference segments. Analysis was restricted to V-J combinations with a frequency above 0.0001, which covered roughly 99% of repertoires. The TCS score was defined as F50 (clonal expansion) divided by E x V (chaos), with BLOSUM62-based TCRdist calculated between CDR3 peptides within each V-J. Welch's t-statistics and random forest reduced approximately 520 V-J features to around 14, which were used in a naive Bayes classifier (R e1071). Clones were called with MiXCR by TCRdb after fastp trimmed the public reads at Q25, and only in-frame beta chains were retained. Duplicate CDR3 protein sequences are folded into a single record with the most common DNA and genes. The authors' filters were not applied to this entry. This sample gives about 640,000 distinct CDR3 sequences in total; less than 25% of them show up just once. The ten biggest clones cover over 30% of the sample.

Notes on this clonotype: The clone's antigen remains unknown. No quality values exist for individual bases; no much larger clone is one base distant.

Moderately to severely active disease, a Clinical Activity Score of at least 3, a NOSPECS grade of at least 4, and a duration under 3 months were present in ophthalmopathy patients. The study excluded patients with uncontrolled infections, other autoimmune diseases, pregnancy or lactation. Diagnoses were based on clinical symptoms, serum thyroxine and TRAb, thyroid ultrasound and orbital computed tomography. PBMCs were separated from 7.5 to 10 ml of fresh peripheral blood using Ficoll-Paque density gradient centrifugation. Trizol reagent was used to extract total RNA, and RNA quality was then checked on an Agilent 2100 Bioanalyzer. From the germline V gene, CDR1 is SGHVS and CDR2 is FQNEAQ. V drops 5 bases and J drops 7 bases, leaving 15 bases in between. Counted from cysteine to phenylalanine, this CDR3 has 15 amino acids. This entry keeps only the CDR3 DNA: 45 bases, framed from base 1.

The receptor chain draws on TRBV7-8 and TRBJ1-6; the D gene is unclear. This TCR derives from a young man with Graves' ophthalmopathy. Sequenced sample: blood. The nucleotides read TGTGCCAGCAGCACAACACGCCCGGGAAATTCACCCCTCCACTTT. This encodes CASSTTRPGNSPLHF.